The subject of this entry is one T cell receptor beta chain. Its antigen is unidentified. A universal primer binding site was introduced by template switching. The final cDNA contained unique molecular identifiers. Via MiXCR, TCRdb re-called the 5' RACE reads, giving one row per CDR3 protein. Here the sample spans fewer than 250,000 distinct CDR3 sequences, approximately 7% being singletons. The sample belongs to a study of identical twins. Broader study findings: Clonotypes of the beta chain that were abundant in cord blood carried fewer insertions (memory repertoires showed none). In beta out-of-frame sequences, the excess sharing between twins was weaker.

This sample was shared with a second study, whose subject was yellow fever vaccine responses in identical twins.

The receptor was derived from a woman aged 18-29 years in good health. Sequenced input: memory (CD45RO+) T cells sorted from blood.

DNA of the CDR3: TGCGCCAGCAGCGTCCTAGCGTCTTCCTACAATGAGCAGTTCTTC. It translates to CASSVLASSYNEQFF. This sequence joins TRBV10-2 and TRBJ2-1; a weak D match, TRBD2 (6 bases). The germline CDR1 and CDR2 sequences are WSHSY and SAAADI. The ends were cut back, 6 bases at V and 1 base at J, with 13 bases in the middle. The CDR3 loop spans 15 amino acids.